A selection of T cell receptor beta chains follows, all from one sample in a study of shared clonotypes between healthy human individuals. Assay used: immunoSEQ multiplex PCR; TCRdb lists only in-frame clones, some missing. Among around 2.1 million clones listed, around 93% were seen once. Sequenced: naive CD8+ T cells from PBMCs. These receptors were obtained from a man between 18 and 29 years old in good health. Some clones in this sample may be carry-over from other donors' samples. Each CDR3 is given with its conserved first and last residue. D genes are given only for firm matches.

v_gene,d_gene,CDR3aa
TRBV28,NA,CASSPHHKYEQYF
TRBV30,TRBD2,CAWSVAGLGNF
TRBV27,TRBD2,CASSFGLAATGELFF
TRBV7-8,NA,CASSLGPGPNNEQFF
TRBV5-8,TRBD2,CASSFTSGRPYEQYF
TRBV10-2,TRBD2,CASSDPRTSGSDEQYF
TRBV5-1,NA,CASSLVGSTNEKLFF
TRBV29-1,NA,CSARRGARDEQYF
TRBV11-2,TRBD2,CASSLTPSGRTYEQYF
TRBV4-3,NA,CASSQDGIVDGGLNTEAFF
TRBV7-3,NA,CASSLNSGTYNEQFF
TRBV7-3,NA,CASSLSSAYEQYF